A single T cell receptor (beta chain) is shown here with its context. What antigen it recognizes has not been identified. The input lacks base qualities; no much larger clone sits a single base away. The sample belongs to a study of T-cell memory formation after mild COVID-19 (TCRdb year 2021). Notes on the research overall: Most TCR sequence clusters were specific to one of the two donors. Longitudinal TCRalpha and TCRbeta repertoire sequencing tracked T-cell clones expanding and contracting after mild COVID-19 in two donors. The cohort comprised two young, previously healthy adult volunteers, one female and one male. What the work shows at the level of the full study, not this receptor alone: The study covered only a couple of mild cases, and larger cohorts including severe cases with pre-infection samples were considered necessary. Contracting CD4+ clones appeared mostly in the CM and EM memory subsets, whereas CD8+ clones were enriched in EMRA. Clones that contracted from day 15 to 85 showed balanced CD4/CD8 phenotypes, whereas a second wave of clones that expanded from day 15 to 37 leaned towards CD4+. Some responding clones were detected in pre-infection memory, which suggested that pre-existing cross-reactive memory T cells had joined the SARS-CoV-2 response. Whether the second-wave clones peaking on day 37 were SARS-CoV-2 specific was not confirmed.

Ficoll-Paque density gradient centrifugation was the method used to isolate PBMCs. Reading from cysteine to phenylalanine, the CDR3 counts 14 amino acids. Left in the record is the CDR3 DNA by itself, 42 bases read in frame from the first base. CDR1 and CDR2, per the germline V gene, are SGHRS and YFSETQ. The junction carries 12 bases between V and J, which are trimmed by 7 bases and 0 bases respectively. The instrument given in TCRdb is Illumina NovaSeq 6000. Using 5'RACE with constant-segment primers, TCRalpha and TCRbeta cDNA libraries were constructed, with sample barcodes and unique molecular identifiers added in the process. RNA was extracted from every sample with Trizol reagent. Libraries were amplified in two PCR steps, with a second sample barcode and Illumina TruSeq adapters added in the second step. Libraries were sequenced on an Illumina NovaSeq with 2 x 150 bp paired-end reads. Processing in the source paper ran as follows. Reads were demultiplexed and collapsed into UMI-guided consensus sequences with migec v1.2.7. Using mixcr v2.1.11, the UMI consensuses were aligned to TRA and TRB V and J templates and assembled into clonotypes. A clonotype was counted as expanded or contracted only if both edgeR and NoisET called the change significant, with noise models trained on biological replicates. For edgeR calls, the cutoffs were a false discovery rate-adjusted p below 0.01 and a log2 fold-change threshold of 1. As an exploratory analysis of dynamics, max-normalized trajectories of the 1000 most abundant clonotypes were examined by PCA with hierarchical clustering. The CD4 or CD8 phenotype of responding clones was assigned using the separately sequenced CD4+ and CD8+ repertoires. TCRdb trimmed public reads at Q25 via fastp, called clones via MiXCR and kept in-frame beta chains. Rows with one shared CDR3 protein collapse into an entry with the most common genes and DNA. TCRdb, not the original authors, processed these V and J calls. For this sample the table gives 400,000 to 450,000 distinct CDR3 sequences, of which about a sixth were detected only once. Of the sample, around a fifth falls within the top ten clones.

The chain is encoded by TRBV5-1 joined to TRBJ2-3, and possibly TRBD2, on 7 matching bases. The source is a man aged 18 to 35 who had mild COVID-19 (a few samples of this study predate the infection). The sample titles of this study are shuffled in the database, so cell type and time point are left out; the donor was told from shared clones. Input material: PBMCs or a T cell subset sorted from them (not recorded which). The bases are TGCGCCAGCGAGAGGGGGGGCAGCACAGATACGCAGTATTTT. This sequence encodes CASERGGSTDTQYF.